The source of this T cell receptor beta chain is a study of CD8+CD57+ T cells in acquired aplastic anemia. In the study overall: Sorted CD4+ and CD8+ cells gave an average of 3.2 ug of DNA.

CDR1 and CDR2 (germline): MNHNS, SASEGT. With V trimmed by 8 bases and J by 8 bases, 12 bases remained unmatched. This CDR3 has 15 residues. For CDR3 and TCR beta VDJ profiling, genomic DNA was the template used. TCRdb itself ran the reads through MiXCR, one entry per CDR3 protein. The data contain about 220,000 distinct CDR3 sequences, roughly 33% of them singletons. This clonotype was found many times. The sequenced sample was sorted CD4+, CD8+, or CD8+CD57+ T cells (not recorded which) from PBMCs. This clonotype was obtained from a human donor in good health, serving as a control. This chain joins TRBV6-1 and TRBJ1-6, with 7 positions matching TRBD1. DNA of the CDR3: TGTGCCAGCTCGCAAACCGGGACAGCCGATTCACCCCTCCACTTT. It encodes CASSQTGTADSPLHF.